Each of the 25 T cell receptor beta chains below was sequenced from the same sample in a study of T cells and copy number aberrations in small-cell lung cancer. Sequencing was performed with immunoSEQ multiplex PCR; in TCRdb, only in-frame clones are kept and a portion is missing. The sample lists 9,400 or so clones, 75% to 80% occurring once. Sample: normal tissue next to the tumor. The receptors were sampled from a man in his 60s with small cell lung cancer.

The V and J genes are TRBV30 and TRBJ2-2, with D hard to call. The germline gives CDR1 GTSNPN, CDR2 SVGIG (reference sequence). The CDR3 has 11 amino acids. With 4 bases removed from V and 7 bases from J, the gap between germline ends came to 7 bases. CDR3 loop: CAWNSFGELFF. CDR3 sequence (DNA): TGTGCCTGGAATAGTTTCGGGGAGCTGTTTTTT.

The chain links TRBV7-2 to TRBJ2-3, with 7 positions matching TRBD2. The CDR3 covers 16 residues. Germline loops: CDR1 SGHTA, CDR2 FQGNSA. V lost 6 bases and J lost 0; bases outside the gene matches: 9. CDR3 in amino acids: CASSRGGSGSTDTQYF. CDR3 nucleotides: TGTGCCAGCAGTAGAGGCGGTAGCGGGAGCACAGATACGCAGTATTTT.

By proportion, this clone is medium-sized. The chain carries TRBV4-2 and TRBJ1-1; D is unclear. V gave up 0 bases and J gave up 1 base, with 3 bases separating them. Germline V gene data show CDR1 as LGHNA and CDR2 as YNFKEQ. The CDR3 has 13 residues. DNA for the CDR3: TGTGCCAGCAGCCAAGAACGGAACACTGAAGCTTTCTTT. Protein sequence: CASSQERNTEAFF.

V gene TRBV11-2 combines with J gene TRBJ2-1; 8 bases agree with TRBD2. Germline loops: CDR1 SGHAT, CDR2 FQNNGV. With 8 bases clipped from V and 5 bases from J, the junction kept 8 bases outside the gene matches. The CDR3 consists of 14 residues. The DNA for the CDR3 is TGTGCCAGCCGGGGGGGGACTCGGAACAATGAGCAGTTCTTC. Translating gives CASRGGTRNNEQFF.

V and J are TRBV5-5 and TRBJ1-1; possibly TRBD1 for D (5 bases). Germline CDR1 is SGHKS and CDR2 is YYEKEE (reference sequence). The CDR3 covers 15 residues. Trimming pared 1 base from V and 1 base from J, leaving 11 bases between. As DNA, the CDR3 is TGTGCCAGCAGCTTGAATCGAGGGACGAACACTGAAGCTTTCTTT. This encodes CASSLNRGTNTEAFF.

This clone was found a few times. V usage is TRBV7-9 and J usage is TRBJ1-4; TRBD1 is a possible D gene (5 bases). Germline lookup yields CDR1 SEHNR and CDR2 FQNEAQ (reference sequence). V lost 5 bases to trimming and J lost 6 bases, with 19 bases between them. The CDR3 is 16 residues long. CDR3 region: CASSLRDRGVDEKLFF. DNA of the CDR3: TGTGCCAGCAGCCTCAGGGACCGTGGCGTCGATGAAAAACTGTTTTTT.

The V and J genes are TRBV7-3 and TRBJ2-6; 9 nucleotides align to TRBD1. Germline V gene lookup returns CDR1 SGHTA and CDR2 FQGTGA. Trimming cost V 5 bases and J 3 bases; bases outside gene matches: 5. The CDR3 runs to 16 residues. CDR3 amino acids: CASSPTGGGGANVLTF. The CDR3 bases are TGTGCCAGCAGCCCCACAGGGGGCGGTGGGGCCAACGTCCTGACTTTC. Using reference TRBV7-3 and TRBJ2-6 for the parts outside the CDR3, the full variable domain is GAGVSQTPSNKVTEKGKYVELRCDPISGHTALYWYRQSLGQGPEFLIYFQGTGAADDSGLPNDRFFAVRPEGSVSTLKIQRTERGDSAVYLCASSPTGGGGANVLTFGAGSRLTVL.

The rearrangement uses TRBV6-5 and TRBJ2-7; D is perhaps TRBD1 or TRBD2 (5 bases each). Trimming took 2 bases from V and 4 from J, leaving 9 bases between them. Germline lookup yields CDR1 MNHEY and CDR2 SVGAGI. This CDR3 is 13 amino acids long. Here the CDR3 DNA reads TGTGCCAGCAGTTACCGGGACGGATACGAGCAGTACTTC. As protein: CASSYRDGYEQYF.

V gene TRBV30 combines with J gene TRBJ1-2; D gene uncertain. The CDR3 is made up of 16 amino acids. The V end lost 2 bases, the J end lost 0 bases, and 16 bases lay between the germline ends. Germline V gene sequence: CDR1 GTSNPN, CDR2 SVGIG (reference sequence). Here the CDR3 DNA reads TGTGCCTGGAGTACCCGAGTGGGAATCACTAACTATGGCTACACCTTC. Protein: CAWSTRVGITNYGYTF.

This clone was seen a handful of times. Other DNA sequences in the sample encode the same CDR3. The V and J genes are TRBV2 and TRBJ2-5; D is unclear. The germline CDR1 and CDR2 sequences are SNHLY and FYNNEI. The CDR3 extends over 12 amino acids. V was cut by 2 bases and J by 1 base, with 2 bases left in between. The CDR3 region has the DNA TGTGCCAGCAGTGAAACCCAAGAGACCCAGTACTTC. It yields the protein CASSETQETQYF.

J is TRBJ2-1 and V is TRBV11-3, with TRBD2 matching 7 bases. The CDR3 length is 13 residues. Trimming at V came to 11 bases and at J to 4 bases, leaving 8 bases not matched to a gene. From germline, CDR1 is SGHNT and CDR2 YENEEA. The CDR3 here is CAGGGGVYNEQFF. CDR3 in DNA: TGTGCCGGGGGGGGAGGTGTATACAATGAGCAGTTCTTC.

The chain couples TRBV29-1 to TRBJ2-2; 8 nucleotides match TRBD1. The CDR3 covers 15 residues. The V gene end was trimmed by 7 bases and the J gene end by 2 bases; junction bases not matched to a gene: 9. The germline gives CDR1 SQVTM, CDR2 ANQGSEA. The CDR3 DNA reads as TGCAGCGCTCTAGGACAGGGAGCCAACACCGGGGAGCTGTTTTTT. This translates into CSALGQGANTGELFF.

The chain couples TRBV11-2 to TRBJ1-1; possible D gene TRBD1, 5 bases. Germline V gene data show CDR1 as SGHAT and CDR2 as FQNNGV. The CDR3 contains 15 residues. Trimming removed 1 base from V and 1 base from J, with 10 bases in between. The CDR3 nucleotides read TGTGCCAGCAGCTTAGCAGACAGACAGAACACTGAAGCTTTCTTT. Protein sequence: CASSLADRQNTEAFF. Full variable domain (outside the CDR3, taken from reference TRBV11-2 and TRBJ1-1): EAGVAQSPRYKIIEKRQSVAFWCNPISGHATLYWYQQILGQGPKLLIQFQNNGVVDDSQLPKDRFSAERLKGVDSTLKIQPAKLEDSAVYLCASSLADRQNTEAFFGQGTRLTVV.

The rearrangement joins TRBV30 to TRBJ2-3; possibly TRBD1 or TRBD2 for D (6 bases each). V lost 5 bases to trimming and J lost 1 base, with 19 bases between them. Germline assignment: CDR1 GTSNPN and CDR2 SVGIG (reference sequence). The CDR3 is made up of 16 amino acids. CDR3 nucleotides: TGTGCCTGGGGGAAAGGGGCGGAGGGGGGCACAGATACGCAGTATTTT. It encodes CAWGKGAEGGTDTQYF.

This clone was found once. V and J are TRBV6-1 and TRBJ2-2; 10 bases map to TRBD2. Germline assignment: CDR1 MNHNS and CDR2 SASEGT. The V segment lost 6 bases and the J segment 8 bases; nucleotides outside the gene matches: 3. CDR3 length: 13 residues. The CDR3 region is CASSLAGDGELFF. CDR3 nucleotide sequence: TGTGCCAGCAGCCTAGCGGGAGATGGGGAGCTGTTTTTT.

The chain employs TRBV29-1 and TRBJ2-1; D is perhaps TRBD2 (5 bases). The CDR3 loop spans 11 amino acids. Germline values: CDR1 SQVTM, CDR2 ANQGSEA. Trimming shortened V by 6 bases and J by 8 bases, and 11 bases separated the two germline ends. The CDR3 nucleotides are TGCAGCGTAGGGAGTATGTATGAGCAGTTCTTC. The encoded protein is CSVGSMYEQFF.

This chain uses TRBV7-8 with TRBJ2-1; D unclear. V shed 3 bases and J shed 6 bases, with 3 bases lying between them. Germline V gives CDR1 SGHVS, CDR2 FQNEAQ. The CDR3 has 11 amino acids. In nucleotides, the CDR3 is TGTGCCAGCAGCTTGGTCAATGAGCAGTTCTTC. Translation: CASSLVNEQFF.

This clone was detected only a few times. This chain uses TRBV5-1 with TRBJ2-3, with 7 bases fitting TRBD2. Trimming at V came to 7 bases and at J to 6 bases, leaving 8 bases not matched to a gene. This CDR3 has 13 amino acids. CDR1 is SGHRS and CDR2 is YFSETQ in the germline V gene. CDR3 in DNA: TGCGCCAGCTCTAGCGGCCCAATGGATACGCAGTATTTT. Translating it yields CASSSGPMDTQYF.

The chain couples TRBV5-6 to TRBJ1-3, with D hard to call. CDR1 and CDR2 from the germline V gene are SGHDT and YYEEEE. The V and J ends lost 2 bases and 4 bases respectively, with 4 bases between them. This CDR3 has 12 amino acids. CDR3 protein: CASSFGGNTIYF. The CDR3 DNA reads TGTGCCAGCAGCTTTGGGGGAAACACCATATATTTT. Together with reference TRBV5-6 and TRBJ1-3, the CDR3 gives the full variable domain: DAGVTQSPTHLIKTRGQQVTLRCSPKSGHDTVSWYQQALGQGPQFIFQYYEEEERQRGNFPDRFSGHQFPNYSSELNVNALLLGDSALYLCASSFGGNTIYFGEGSWLTVV.

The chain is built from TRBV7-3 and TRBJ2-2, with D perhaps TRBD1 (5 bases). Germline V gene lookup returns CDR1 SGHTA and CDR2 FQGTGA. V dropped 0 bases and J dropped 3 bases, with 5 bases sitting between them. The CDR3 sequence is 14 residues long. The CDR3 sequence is CASSLTRDTGELFF. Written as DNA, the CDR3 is TGTGCCAGCAGCTTAACCAGGGACACCGGGGAGCTGTTTTTT.

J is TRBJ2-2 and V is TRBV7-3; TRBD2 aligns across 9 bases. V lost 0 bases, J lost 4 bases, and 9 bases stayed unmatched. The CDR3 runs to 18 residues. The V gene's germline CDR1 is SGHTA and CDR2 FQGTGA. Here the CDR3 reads CASSLTGGREGRTGELFF. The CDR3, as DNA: TGTGCCAGCAGCTTAACCGGAGGGCGGGAGGGCCGCACCGGGGAGCTGTTTTTT.

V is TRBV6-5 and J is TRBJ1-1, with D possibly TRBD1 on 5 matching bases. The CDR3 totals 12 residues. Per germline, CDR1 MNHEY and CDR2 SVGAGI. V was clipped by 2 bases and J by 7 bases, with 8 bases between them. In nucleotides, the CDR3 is TGTGCCAGCAGTTACCGGGACGGTGAAGCTTTCTTT. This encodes CASSYRDGEAFF.

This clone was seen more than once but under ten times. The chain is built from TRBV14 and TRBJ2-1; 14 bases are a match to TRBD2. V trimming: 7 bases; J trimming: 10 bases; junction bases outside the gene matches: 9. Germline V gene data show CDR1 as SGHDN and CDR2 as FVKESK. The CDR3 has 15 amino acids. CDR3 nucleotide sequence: TGTGCCAGCAATCAACCGGGACTAGCGGGAGACGAGCAGTTCTTC. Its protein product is CASNQPGLAGDEQFF.

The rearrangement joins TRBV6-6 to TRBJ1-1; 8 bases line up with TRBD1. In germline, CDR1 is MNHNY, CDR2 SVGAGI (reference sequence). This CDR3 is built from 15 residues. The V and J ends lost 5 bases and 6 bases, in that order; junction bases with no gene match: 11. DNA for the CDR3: TGTGCCAGCAGTACCCGGACAGGGCAGAAGGCTGAAGCTTTCTTT. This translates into CASSTRTGQKAEAFF.

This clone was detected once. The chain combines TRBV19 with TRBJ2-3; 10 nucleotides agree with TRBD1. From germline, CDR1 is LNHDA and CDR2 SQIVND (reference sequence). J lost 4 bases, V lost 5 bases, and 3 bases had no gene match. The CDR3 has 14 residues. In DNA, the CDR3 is TGTGCCAGTAGTCTAGGGACAGGGGCAGATACGCAGTATTTT. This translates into CASSLGTGADTQYF.